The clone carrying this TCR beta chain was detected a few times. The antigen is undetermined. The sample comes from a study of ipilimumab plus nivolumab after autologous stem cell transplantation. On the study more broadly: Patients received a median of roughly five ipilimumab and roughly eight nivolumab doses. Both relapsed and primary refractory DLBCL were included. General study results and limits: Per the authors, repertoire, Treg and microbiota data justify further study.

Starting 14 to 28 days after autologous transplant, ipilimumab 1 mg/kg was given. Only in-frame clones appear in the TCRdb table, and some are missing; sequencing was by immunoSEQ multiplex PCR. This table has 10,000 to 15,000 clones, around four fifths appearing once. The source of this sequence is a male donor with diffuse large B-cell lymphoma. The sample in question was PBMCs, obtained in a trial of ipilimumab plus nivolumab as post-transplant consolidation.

The DNA for the CDR3 is TGTGCCAGTAGTATTACCGGAGCGGGAGGTACCGGGGAGCTGTTTTTT. It translates to CASSITGAGGTGELFF. This chain connects TRBV19 to TRBJ2-2; 9 nucleotides line up with TRBD2. J lost 5 bases, V lost 3 bases, and 7 bases had no gene match. The CDR3 totals 16 residues. Looked up from germline, CDR1 is LNHDA and CDR2 is SQIVND (reference sequence).